Given below is one T cell receptor (beta chain) in context. This record belongs to a study of PD-L1 blockade in urothelial cancer. CDR3 length: 14 residues. Germline values: CDR1 MNHNS, CDR2 SASEGT. The J segment lost 7 bases and the V segment lost 3 bases, leaving 8 bases of the junction unmatched. Some clones are missing from TCRdb's copy, which holds only in-frame ones; the method was immunoSEQ multiplex PCR. Among about 93,000 clones listed, 90% were seen once. The sample's time point: pretreatment peripheral blood. The sequenced sample was PBMCs, obtained around atezolizumab (anti-PD-L1) treatment. The V gene is TRBV6-1, the J gene TRBJ2-7, with 8 bases identical to TRBD1. This sequence originates from a man aged 60 to 75 with urothelial cancer. CDR3 DNA: TGTGCCAGCAGTGAGGGCAGGGGGCCGGGGGAGCAGTACTTC. This gives the protein CASSEGRGPGEQYF.